This T cell receptor beta chain was captured by sequencing in a study of blood T cell repertoires in COVID-19. Study information: Acute and convalescent COVID-19 samples came from the United States, Italy and Spain. From T cells, B-cell-depleted T cells, or PBMCs came the material, which was cDNA or gDNA.

In the original analysis: Reference gene primers were amplified, and this amplification served to estimate nucleated cell counts. Sequenced by immunoSEQ multiplex PCR; TCRdb stores in-frame clones only, minus some. V, J and clone size derive from that table, while D and trimming were established from the DNA sequence. The sample consists of about 250,000 clones, about 85% of them appearing once. The V gene lost 1 base and the J gene lost 5 bases, with 9 bases spanning the gap. The germline gives CDR1 SGHRS, CDR2 YFSETQ. The CDR3 extends over 13 amino acids. Sequences were obtained from peripheral blood. The chain joins TRBV5-1 to TRBJ1-1, with a weak D call TRBD1 (5 bases). This receptor was identified in a man aged 18 to 29 with active or convalescent COVID-19. Written as DNA, the CDR3 is TGCGCCAGCAGCTTGCAGGGTGGGACTGAAGCTTTCTTT. It encodes CASSLQGGTEAFF.